This TCR beta chain was sequenced in a study of cytomegalovirus exposure and HLA in healthy donors. Comment on this clone: The antigen remains undetermined.

Regarding the study as a whole: Among TCR sequences, most were rare, though some public TCRs appeared in many donors.

Profiling relied on immunoSEQ multiplex PCR, and the TCRdb table lists in-frame clones only, not all of them. The sample carries hundreds of thousands of clones, about 86% recorded once. The donors were in the 120-subject validation cohort, distinct from the approximately 670-subject first cohort. Material: PBMCs. This receptor was identified in a woman in her 30s in good health and CMV-seropositive.

DNA for the CDR3: TGTGCCAGCAGTGATTACAGATTGAACACTGAAGCTTTCTTT. It yields the protein CASSDYRLNTEAFF. V gene TRBV27 combines with J gene TRBJ1-1; D remains ambiguous. The CDR3 loop spans 14 amino acids. V gave up 5 bases and J gave up 0 bases, with 10 bases separating them. Per germline, CDR1 MNHEY and CDR2 SMNVEV (reference sequence).